A selection of T cell receptor beta chains follows, all from one sample in a study of CD8+CD57+ T cells in acquired aplastic anemia. Via MiXCR, TCRdb re-called the reads, giving one row per CDR3 protein. The data hold 150,000 or so distinct CDR3 sequences, with roughly 54% observed a single time. Input material: sorted CD4+, CD8+, or CD8+CD57+ T cells (not recorded which) from PBMCs. The source is a human donor with aplastic anemia. The CDR3 runs from the conserved cysteine through the conserved F or W. A D gene is named only where the DNA matches it firmly. Some rows have no size entry. The others give once, few or many, or a class for an expanded clone.

D gene	V gene	J gene	clone size	CDR3 DNA	CDR3 protein
NA	TRBV10-3	TRBJ2-7	many	TGTGCCATCAGGTACGGTGGGGGGACCTACGAGCAGTACTTC	CAIRYGGGTYEQYF
NA	TRBV7-9	TRBJ1-2	many	TGTGCCAGCAGCACCGGCGGGAGGATCTATGGCTACACCTTC	CASSTGGRIYGYTF
TRBD1	TRBV10-3	TRBJ1-1	NA	TGTGCCATCAGAGACAGGGTTTTGAACACTGAAGCTTTCTTT	CAIRDRVLNTEAFF
NA	TRBV7-9	TRBJ1-6	many	TGTGCCAGCAGTCACACGACAGAGCCTAATTCACCCCTCCACTTT	CASSHTTEPNSPLHF
NA	TRBV10-3	TRBJ2-7	NA	TGTGCCATCAGTGAACAGGGAAGCTACGAGCAGTACTTC	CAISEQGSYEQYF
NA	TRBV3-1	TRBJ2-5	NA	TGCGCCAGCAGCCGCCAAGGGACGGAAGAGACCCAGTACTTC	CASSRQGTEETQYF
NA	TRBV6-5	TRBJ2-5	many	TGTGCCAGCAGTTACTCCCCGACAGGAACAGAGACCCAGTACTTC	CASSYSPTGTETQYF
NA	TRBV7-8	TRBJ2-7	NA	TGTGCCAGCAGCTTAGCGGGGGCGCCCTACGAGCAGTACTTC	CASSLAGAPYEQYF
NA	TRBV7-9	TRBJ2-1	NA	TGTGCCAGCAGCTCTCTTCTCTTGGAGCAGTTCTTC	CASSSLLLEQFF
TRBD2	TRBV10-2	TRBJ2-7	NA	TGCGCCAGCAAGGGTGGGGCTAGCGGGAGGGAAGCCTACGAGCAGTACTTC	CASKGGASGREAYEQYF
NA	TRBV7-9	TRBJ2-3	NA	TGTGCCAGCAGCTCCCGGGAAGCCACAGATACGCAGTATTTT	CASSSREATDTQYF
NA	TRBV19	TRBJ2-1	many	TGTGCCAGTAGTATGGGACGAGGAGAGCAGTTCTTC	CASSMGRGEQFF
NA	TRBV4-2	TRBJ2-7	many	TGTGCCAGCAGCCAAGGAATGGGAATTAGCTCCTACGAGCAGTACTTC	CASSQGMGISSYEQYF
NA	TRBV2	TRBJ1-2	NA	TGTGCCAGCAGCCCAGCGAATTATGGCTACACCTTC	CASSPANYGYTF
TRBD1	TRBV19	TRBJ1-5	NA	TGTGCCAGTTCCGGACAGGGAGGCGGTCAGCCCCAGCATTTT	CASSGQGGGQPQHF
NA	TRBV2	TRBJ1-6	few	TGTGCCAGCAGTACCAATGGGGGGAATTCACCCCTCCACTTT	CASSTNGGNSPLHF
TRBD1	TRBV3-1	TRBJ1-2	few	TGTGGCAGCAGCCAAGTTGGGACAGGGTATGGCTACACCTTC	CGSSQVGTGYGYTF
TRBD1	TRBV20-1	TRBJ2-7	many	TGCAGTGCTAGAGATTTGGACAGGGCATTCTACGAGCAGTACTTC	CSARDLDRAFYEQYF
NA	TRBV24-1	TRBJ2-1	NA	TGTGCCACCAGTGATTTGGACAGACTAAGCTCCTACAATGAGCAGTTCTTC	CATSDLDRLSSYNEQFF
NA	TRBV5-6	TRBJ2-7	NA	TGTGCCAGCAGCTCCTCCGGGCCCACCTACGAGCAGTACTTC	CASSSSGPTYEQYF
NA	TRBV9	TRBJ1-2	NA	TGTGCCAGCAGCGGACAGGCCCCCGGGGCCTATGGCTACACCTTC	CASSGQAPGAYGYTF
NA	TRBV25-1	TRBJ2-7	many	TGTGCCACCAGGGTGGCCTCAGCGCAGTACTTC	CATRVASAQYF
TRBD1	TRBV29-1	TRBJ1-3	NA	TGCAGCGTGGGGACAGTTCTCTCTGGAAACACCATATATTTT	CSVGTVLSGNTIYF
TRBD1	TRBV20-1	TRBJ1-2	NA	TGCAGTGCCGGGGACAGGGCCTGGGACTATGGCTACACCTTC	CSAGDRAWDYGYTF
TRBD1	TRBV15	TRBJ2-3	NA	TGTGCCACCAGCAGGCAGACAGGGGTAACAGATACGCAGTATTTT	CATSRQTGVTDTQYF
TRBD2	TRBV11-1	TRBJ2-3	NA	TGTGCCAGCAGCTTAATTACTAGCGGGAGCGGAACAGATACGCAGTATTTT	CASSLITSGSGTDTQYF
NA	TRBV7-2	TRBJ1-1	few	TGTGCCAGCAGCGCGTTACAGGGCACTGAAGCTTTCTTT	CASSALQGTEAFF
NA	TRBV19	TRBJ2-7	many	TGTGCCAGTAGCATGGCGGTCACACTCTACGAGCAGTACTTC	CASSMAVTLYEQYF
NA	TRBV19	TRBJ1-1	NA	TGTGCCTCTGCCTCCTTCGGCACTGAAGCTTTCTTT	CASASFGTEAFF
NA	TRBV20-1	TRBJ2-7	few	TGCAGTGCTCAGGTGGTCGAGCAGTACTTC	CSAQVVEQYF
NA	TRBV10-1	TRBJ1-6	NA	TGCGCCAGCAGTGCGTGCAGCATGAATTCACCCCTCTACTTT	CASSACSMNSPLYF
TRBD1	TRBV20-1	TRBJ2-7	NA	TGCAGTGCTAGGGGGGACAGGGGTCACGAGCAGTACTTC	CSARGDRGHEQYF
TRBD2	TRBV7-9	TRBJ2-2	NA	TGTGCCAGCAGCTTAAGGACTAGCGGGGAGCTGTTTTTT	CASSLRTSGELFF
NA	TRBV2	TRBJ2-7	NA	TGTGCCAGCAGAGTTGGGGGTACTGCCTACGAGCAGTACTTC	CASRVGGTAYEQYF
NA	TRBV19	TRBJ1-2	few	TGTGCCAGTAGGTATAGCAACGATGGCTACACCTTC	CASRYSNDGYTF
NA	TRBV4-2	TRBJ1-4	many	TGTGCCAGCAGCCAAATGACAGGAACAGTGGTAAAACTGTTTTTT	CASSQMTGTVVKLFF
TRBD2	TRBV9	TRBJ2-1	NA	TGTGCCAGCAGCCCGGCGGGAGGGCGCAACAATGAGCAGTTCTTC	CASSPAGGRNNEQFF
TRBD1	TRBV2	TRBJ1-2	NA	TGTGCCAGTTTGGGAGGGACAGGGAAAGGCTACACCTTC	CASLGGTGKGYTF
NA	TRBV2	TRBJ2-5	NA	TGTGCCAGCAGGGTTCTGGAGACCCAGTACTTC	CASRVLETQYF
TRBD2	TRBV7-8	TRBJ2-5	NA	TGTGCCAGCAGCTCGGTCAGGACTAGCGGGGGGGCTCAAGAGACCCAGTACTTC	CASSSVRTSGGAQETQYF
NA	TRBV25-1	TRBJ2-3	NA	TGTGCCAGCAGTCCAGCAACAGAGACAGATACGCAGTATTTT	CASSPATETDTQYF
NA	TRBV7-9	TRBJ2-3	many	TGTGCCAGCAGGAGGAGGAGGGACTCAGCGGCAGATACGCAGTATTTT	CASRRRRDSAADTQYF
TRBD2	TRBV9	TRBJ2-3	many	TGTGCCAGCAGCGTAGTTGGTAGGGAGGGGGATACGCAGTATTTT	CASSVVGREGDTQYF
NA	TRBV20-1	TRBJ2-5	NA	TGCAGTGCTAGAGTACCCGGGACGGCCCAAAGGACCCAGTACTTC	CSARVPGTAQRTQYF
TRBD2	TRBV12-3/TRBV12-4	TRBJ2-1	many	TGTGCCAGCAGTTTAACTAGCGGGTTTGGGAATGAGCAGTTCTTC	CASSLTSGFGNEQFF
NA	TRBV20-1	TRBJ2-7	many	TGCAGTGCTAGAGGAACGCAGGAATCCTACGAGCAGTACTTC	CSARGTQESYEQYF
NA	TRBV2	TRBJ2-3	many	TGTGCCAGCAGTGACTACACAGATACGCAGTATTTT	CASSDYTDTQYF